The T cell receptor beta chain under discussion was sequenced for a study of blood T cell repertoires in COVID-19 (dated by TCRdb to 2018 to 2021). For the study in its entirety: Samples from collaborators originated in the United States, Italy and Spain and spanned both the acute and convalescent phases of COVID-19. The material from the prospective study consisted of cDNA or gDNA derived from T cells, B-cell-depleted T cells, or PBMCs. Deeply sampled blood TCRbeta repertoires from subjects exposed to, actively infected with, or recovered from COVID-19 were included in the dataset. The repertoires were released in a freely available public database meant as a resource for research on the immune response to SARS-CoV-2. Samples were obtained from the ongoing ImmuneRACE study (first 160 participants) and from some 1,200 subjects provided by 6 global collaborators. Sample metadata almost always included a de-identified subject ID, COVID-19 status, age in years and sex. Where HLA class I and class II types were available, the types were taken from metadata supplied by the sample provider, not from assay-based typing. Study-level results and caveats: The amount of clinical and demographic metadata varied by source and participant and was provided uncurated.

TCRbeta CDR3 regions were amplified from genomic DNA by means of the immunoSEQ Assay, a bias-controlled multiplex PCR. Per the original workflow: The number of nucleated cells in each sample was estimated by amplification of reference gene primers within the assay. To quantify the absolute abundance of each unique TCRbeta CDR3 rearrangement, sequence reads were collapsed and filtered. For each sample, productive Simpson clonality was calculated by taking the square root of Simpson's diversity index across productive rearrangements. In TCRdb, the immuneACCESS table is reduced to in-frame sequences with V and J assigned. These tables do not hold every clone; where another copy was compared, an unresolved V gene accounts for under half, and the others remain unexplained. V and J calls and clone size follow that table, whereas D and trimming were derived from the DNA. This sample gives approximately 170,000 clones in total; roughly 80% of them show up just once. The top ten clones comprise 9.5% to 15% of the sample.

The CDR3 goes from the cysteine to the phenylalanine over 15 residues. Of all the DNA, just the CDR3 is kept, 45 bases in frame from base 1. V is pared back by 3 bases and J by 3 bases, with 12 bases lying between the germline termini. The germline V gene provides CDR1 MDHEN and CDR2 SYDVKM. About this clone itself: Its antigen remains undetermined. Base qualities are missing; no much larger clone stands one base away.

Collaborating institutions collected whole blood in K2EDTA tubes following their own protocols. For TCRbeta analysis, collaborators shipped samples as frozen whole blood, isolated PBMCs, or DNA extracted from either of those sample types. The V and J segments used are TRBV28 and TRBJ2-1; perhaps TRBD2 is the D gene, with 6 bases matching. Sequencing used peripheral blood. The TCR sequence derives from a woman aged 45 to 65 with acute or convalescent COVID-19. The CDR3 in this case is CASSFFAGNYNEQFF. The nucleotide sequence reads as follows: TGTGCCAGCAGTTTCTTTGCGGGGAACTACAATGAGCAGTTCTTC.